This is a list of T cell receptor beta chains from one sample in a study of CD8+CD57+ T cells in acquired aplastic anemia. Using its own MiXCR run on the reads, TCRdb lists one record per CDR3 protein. The sample contains approximately 170,000 distinct CDR3 sequences, 50% to 55% of which appear only once. Sequencing input: sorted CD4+, CD8+, or CD8+CD57+ T cells (not recorded which) from PBMCs. These TCRs come from a human donor in good health, serving as a control. Each CDR3 is given with its conserved first and last residue.

j_call,v_call,cdr3_aa
TRBJ1-2,TRBV7-2,CASSQGGPNYGYTF
TRBJ2-1,TRBV27,CASSLTTGSYYEQFF
TRBJ1-2,TRBV7-6,CASSVQGGGYTF
TRBJ2-1,TRBV29-1,CSVEVRYNEQFF
TRBJ1-1,TRBV10-3,CAISEAIRETEAFF
TRBJ2-1,TRBV5-1,CASSLSGGANEQFF
TRBJ1-2,TRBV3-1,CASSQWGLFDYGYTF
TRBJ2-1,TRBV9,CASSVIASGNEQFF
TRBJ1-1,TRBV14,CASSPPTGNTEAFF
TRBJ2-2,TRBV11-2,CASSFWGATGELFF
TRBJ2-7,TRBV27,CASSPQRGDASYEQYF
TRBJ2-7,TRBV11-2,CASSFGTATYEQYF
TRBJ2-7,TRBV6-5,CASRAPGQGSYEQYF
TRBJ1-1,TRBV24-1,CATEAGGGWDTEAFF
TRBJ2-3,TRBV4-1,CASSQVPRGASTDTQYF
TRBJ2-3,TRBV2,CASKPGLGGVTQYF
TRBJ2-3,TRBV29-1,CSVTGGTGRTDTQYF
TRBJ2-3,TRBV5-1,CASRATGRTDTQYF
TRBJ2-7,TRBV6-5,CASSYTRDIPSYEQYF
TRBJ1-1,TRBV7-9,CASNKPGGSQEAFF
TRBJ2-7,TRBV20-1,CSARDTSGRHEQYF
TRBJ1-1,TRBV7-6,CASSLVDTEAFF
TRBJ1-5,TRBV7-9,CASRPGQNQPQHF
TRBJ1-5,TRBV5-6,CASSVSGDQPQHF